Listed here are 18 T cell receptor beta chains from one sample, sequenced in a study of blood T cell repertoires in COVID-19. Only in-frame clones appear in the TCRdb table, and some are missing; sequencing was by immunoSEQ multiplex PCR. The sample has 300,000 to 400,000 clones; approximately 89% are singletons. The source material was PBMCs or T cells enriched from blood (not recorded which). These receptors were obtained from a young man who had recovered from COVID-19.

This chain connects TRBV18 to TRBJ2-1; 8 bases are a match to TRBD2. This CDR3 region has 15 residues. Germline lookup yields CDR1 KGHSH and CDR2 LQKENI. V lost 1 base and J lost 2; bases outside the gene matches: 1. The CDR3 DNA is TGTGCCAGCTCACCACAGACTAGCGCCTACAATGAGCAGTTCTTC. Residues: CASSPQTSAYNEQFF. The variable domain in full, with the rest retrieved from reference TRBV18 and TRBJ2-1, is NAGVMQNPRHLVRRRGQEARLRCSPMKGHSHVYWYRQLPEEGLKFMVYLQKENIIDESGMPKERFSAEFPKEGPSILRIQQVVRGDSAAYFCASSPQTSAYNEQFFGPGTRLTVL.

The rearrangement uses TRBV2 and TRBJ2-7, with a tentative D call TRBD1 (5 bases). CDR1 SNHLY and CDR2 FYNNEI come from the germline V gene. This CDR3 has 14 residues. V was cut by 4 bases and J by 0 bases, with 10 bases left in between. The CDR3 reads CASSGTLGSYEQYF. CDR3 nucleotide sequence: TGTGCCAGCAGTGGGACATTGGGCTCCTACGAGCAGTACTTC.

The chain combines TRBV7-9 with TRBJ2-3; 13 bases fit TRBD2. The germline V gene encodes CDR1 SEHNR and CDR2 FQNEAQ (reference sequence). There are 15 residues in the CDR3. The J segment lost 8 bases and the V segment lost 5 bases, leaving 7 bases of the junction unmatched. The CDR3 DNA reads as TGTGCCAGCAGCCGGACTAGCGGGGGAGAGGGTACGCAGTATTTT. Encoded protein: CASSRTSGGEGTQYF.

The rearrangement uses TRBV24-1 and TRBJ1-2, with 11 bases lining up with TRBD1. Germline CDR1 reads KGHDR; CDR2 reads SFDVKD. The CDR3 extends over 15 amino acids. V shed 3 bases, J shed 5 bases, and the junction held 4 bases outside the gene matches. The CDR3 is CATSDRRDRGYGYTF. The CDR3 DNA follows: TGTGCCACCAGTGATCGTCGGGACAGGGGGTATGGCTACACCTTC.

V and J are TRBV11-2 and TRBJ2-1; perhaps TRBD1 as D (6 bases). V dropped 4 bases and J dropped 4 bases, with 26 bases sitting between them. This CDR3 is built from 19 residues. Germline CDR1 is SGHAT and CDR2 is FQNNGV. CDR3 coding DNA: TGTGCCAGCAGCTCGCGAGTGGGGGCAGGGAAGAGGGTATACAATGAGCAGTTCTTC. The encoded protein is CASSSRVGAGKRVYNEQFF.

As for this clone: In the same sample, other DNA sequences code for this CDR3. The chain carries TRBV25-1 and TRBJ1-6, with 8 positions matching TRBD1. The CDR3 spans 15 residues. V trimming: 7 bases; J trimming: 8 bases; junction bases outside the gene matches: 10. Germline CDR1 MGHDK, CDR2 SYGVNS. The CDR3 DNA follows: TGTGCCAGCATCGGCCGACAGGGGTGGGATTCACCCCTCCACTTT. This codes for CASIGRQGWDSPLHF.

The rearrangement uses TRBV9 and TRBJ1-2, with D possibly TRBD1 on 6 matching bases. Germline V lookup: CDR1 SGDLS, CDR2 YYNGEE. V gave up 7 bases and J gave up 7 bases, with 14 bases separating them. The CDR3 runs to 12 residues. CDR3 bases: TGTGCCAGCGAGCAGGGGCTGGGTGGCTACACCTTC. Protein sequence: CASEQGLGGYTF.

The J gene is TRBJ1-2, the V gene TRBV28; D is possibly TRBD1 (5 bases). There are 14 residues in the CDR3. V lost 1 base to trimming and J lost 6 bases, with 12 bases between them. Germline V gene data show CDR1 as MDHEN and CDR2 as SYDVKM. The CDR3 sequence is CASSLSGGSHGYTF. CDR3 DNA sequence: TGTGCCAGCAGTTTATCGGGGGGGAGCCATGGCTACACCTTC.

The genes are TRBV6-1 and TRBJ2-7; 7 bases line up with TRBD1. J gave up 6 bases and V 3 bases, and 11 bases lay outside the gene matches. From germline, CDR1 is MNHNS and CDR2 SASEGT. The CDR3 is 15 amino acids. CDR3 region: CASSERGPQVPEQYF. The CDR3 region has the DNA TGTGCCAGCAGTGAGAGGGGGCCCCAGGTCCCCGAGCAGTACTTC.

This chain connects TRBV13 to TRBJ1-5; maybe TRBD1 (6 bases). Germline assignment: CDR1 PRHDT and CDR2 FYEKMQ (reference sequence). Trimming took 5 bases from V and 4 from J, leaving 9 bases between them. The CDR3 is 13 residues long. The CDR3 coding sequence is TGTGCCAGCAGCCTAGACAGGAATCAGCCCCAGCATTTT. It codes for CASSLDRNQPQHF. The full variable domain, rest sourced from reference TRBV13 and TRBJ1-5, is AAGVIQSPRHLIKEKRETATLKCYPIPRHDTVYWYQQGPGQDPQFLISFYEKMQSDKGSIPDRFSAQQFSDYHSELNMSSLELGDSALYFCASSLDRNQPQHFGDGTRLSIL.

J is TRBJ2-2 and V is TRBV6-5; the match to TRBD2 covers 9 bases. V shed 11 bases, J shed 8 bases, and the junction held 12 bases outside the gene matches. The germline gives CDR1 MNHEY, CDR2 SVGAGI. This CDR3 is 14 amino acids long. The CDR3 loop reads CALSAGGPVGELFF. The CDR3 DNA follows: TGTGCCCTTTCCGCGGGGGGGCCGGTAGGGGAGCTGTTTTTT.

This clone was counted a few times. The chain employs TRBV28 and TRBJ2-7; tentatively, D is TRBD1 (5 bases). Trimming cost V 6 bases and J 5 bases, with 11 bases left between them. CDR3 size: 12 residues. Germline loops: CDR1 MDHEN, CDR2 SYDVKM. The CDR3 DNA sequence: TGTGCCAGCAGCCTAAAAGGGGACGAGCAGTACTTC. As protein: CASSLKGDEQYF.

The chain uses TRBV19 and TRBJ1-5; D gene uncertain. Per germline, CDR1 LNHDA and CDR2 SQIVND (reference sequence). V was clipped by 3 bases and J by 3 bases, with 24 bases between them. The CDR3 has 19 residues. DNA for the CDR3: TGTGCCAGTAGTATGCGGAAGGACTTTACCGCTATGTACAATCAGCCCCAGCATTTT. This gives the protein CASSMRKDFTAMYNQPQHF.

This clone appeared once. The chain has TRBV3-1 (or the pseudogene TRBV3-2) and TRBJ1-2; 12 bases fit TRBD1. V trimming: 4 bases; J trimming: 4 bases; junction bases outside the gene matches: 4. From germline, CDR1 is LGHDT and CDR2 YNNKEL (reference sequence). The CDR3 covers 15 residues. CDR3 loop: CASSRDRGHRYGYTF. The CDR3 DNA sequence: TGTGCCAGCAGCCGGGACAGGGGGCACCGCTATGGCTACACCTTC.

The V call is TRBV15, the J call TRBJ2-5; TRBD2 agrees at 7 bases. V lost 7 bases to trimming and J lost 4 bases; unmatched junction nucleotides: 15. The germline V gene has CDR1 LNHNV and CDR2 YYDKDF (reference sequence). The CDR3 is 16 amino acids. The DNA for the CDR3 is TGTGCCACCAACCCAGGACGGCAGGGAGGGCGAGAGACCCAGTACTTC. Translating it yields CATNPGRQGGRETQYF.

The V gene is TRBV30, the J gene TRBJ2-3; D is possibly TRBD2 (6 bases). The CDR3 spans 13 residues. Trimming removed 4 bases at V and 4 bases at J, with 12 bases between. Per germline, CDR1 GTSNPN and CDR2 SVGIG (reference sequence). This CDR3 reads CAWNGGAADTQYF. In DNA form, the CDR3 reads TGTGCCTGGAACGGCGGGGCGGCAGATACGCAGTATTTT. Together with reference TRBV30 and TRBJ2-3, the CDR3 gives the full variable domain: SQTIHQWPATLVQPVGSPLSLECTVEGTSNPNLYWYRQAAGRGLQLLFYSVGIGQISSEVPQNLSASRPQDRQFILSSKKLLLSDSGFYLCAWNGGAADTQYFGPGTRLTVL.

J is TRBJ1-2 and V is TRBV28; D might be TRBD1 (5 bases). V lost 3 bases and J 3 bases, leaving 23 bases between the germline ends. CDR3 size: 18 residues. Germline V gene lookup returns CDR1 MDHEN and CDR2 SYDVKM. The CDR3 DNA follows: TGTGCCAGCAGTTTGGGGCGGGGAGAGGGAGGCCATTACTATGGCTACACCTTC. Translating gives CASSLGRGEGGHYYGYTF.

The J gene is TRBJ1-2, the V gene TRBV28, with D perhaps TRBD1 (6 bases). Trimming removed 7 bases from V and 0 bases from J, with 18 bases in between. Germline lookup yields CDR1 MDHEN and CDR2 SYDVKM. This CDR3 has 16 residues. The DNA of the CDR3 is TGTGCCAGCACGGGCACTCCAGGGGCGGCTAACTATGGCTACACCTTC. Translation gives CASTGTPGAANYGYTF.